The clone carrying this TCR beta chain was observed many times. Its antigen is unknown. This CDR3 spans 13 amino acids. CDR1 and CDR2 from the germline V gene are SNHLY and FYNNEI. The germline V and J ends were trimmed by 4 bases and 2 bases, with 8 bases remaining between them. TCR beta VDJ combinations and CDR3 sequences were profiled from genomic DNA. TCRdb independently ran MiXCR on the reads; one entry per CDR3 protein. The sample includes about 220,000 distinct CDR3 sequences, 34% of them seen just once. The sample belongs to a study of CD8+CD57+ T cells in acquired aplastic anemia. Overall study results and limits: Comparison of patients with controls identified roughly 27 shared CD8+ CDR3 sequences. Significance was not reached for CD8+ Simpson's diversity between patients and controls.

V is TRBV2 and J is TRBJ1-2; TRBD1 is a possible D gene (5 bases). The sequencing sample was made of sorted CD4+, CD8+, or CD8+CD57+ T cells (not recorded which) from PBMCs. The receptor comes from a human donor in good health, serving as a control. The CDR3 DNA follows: TGTGCCAGCAGTGGACAGCTGAACTATGGCTACACCTTC. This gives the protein CASSGQLNYGYTF.